The T cell receptor beta chain described here comes from a study of blood T cell repertoires in COVID-19 (dated by TCRdb to about 2020). At the level of the whole study: Collaborator samples came from the United States, Italy and Spain and covered acute and convalescent phases of COVID-19. A de-identified subject ID, COVID-19 status, age in years and sex were almost always included in the sample metadata. Where HLA class I and class II types were available, the types were taken from metadata supplied by the sample provider, not from assay-based typing. The prospective study material was composed of cDNA or gDNA derived from T cells, B-cell-depleted T cells, or PBMCs. The dataset comprised deeply sampled blood TCRbeta repertoires from subjects exposed to, actively infected with, or recovered from COVID-19. The repertoires were released in a freely available public database meant as a resource for research on the immune response to SARS-CoV-2. Samples came from the ongoing ImmuneRACE study (first 160 participants) plus 1,254 subjects from 6 global collaborators. General findings and caveats noted by the study authors: The amount of clinical and demographic metadata varied by source and participant and was provided uncurated.

Samples from volunteer blood donors who had recovered from COVID-19 were contributed by a second Seattle source. Each collaborating institution followed its own protocols to collect whole blood in K2EDTA tubes. Collaborator samples were shipped for TCRbeta analysis as frozen whole blood, isolated PBMCs, or DNA extracted from either sample type. On this clone: The specificity of this receptor is unknown. The sample holds no much larger clone one base away, and base qualities are not on file.

From the cysteine through the phenylalanine, the CDR3 covers 13 amino acids. Only the CDR3 part of the read is kept: 39 bases, read in frame from the first base. The germline V gene gives CDR1 as SGHDT and CDR2 as YYEEEE. For this chain, trimming is 4 bases at the V end and 7 bases at the J end, and the number of junction bases without a gene match is 5. TCRbeta CDR3 regions were amplified from genomic DNA using the immunoSEQ Assay, a bias-controlled multiplex PCR. The original pipeline was this. Nucleated cell counts per sample were estimated from amplification of reference gene primers within the assay. To quantify the absolute abundance of each unique TCRbeta CDR3 rearrangement, sequence reads were collapsed and filtered. For each sample, productive Simpson clonality was calculated as the square root of Simpson's diversity index over productive rearrangements. TCRdb obtained this table from immuneACCESS and retained in-frame rearrangements with V and J assigned. These tables miss some clones; where compared with another copy, unresolved V genes account for less than half of the shortfall, and the remainder is unexplained. V and J calls and clone size come straight from that table; D and trimming were deduced from the DNA. This sample lists roughly 340,000 clones; under 95% were detected once. 2.5% to 4% of the sample is taken by the ten largest.

The TCR was taken from a woman aged 18-35 years who had recovered from COVID-19. Recombination joined TRBV5-6 with TRBJ1-5; the central 7 bases match TRBD1. Sample: peripheral blood. The CDR3 is CASSQTGSQPQHF. The DNA sequence follows: TGTGCCAGCAGCCAGACAGGGTCCCAGCCCCAGCATTTT.